These 13 T cell receptor beta chains share one sample of origin, sequenced in a study of blood T cell repertoires in COVID-19 (dated by TCRdb to about 2020). The library was prepared using the immunoSEQ multiplex PCR assay. The table comes from immuneACCESS by way of TCRdb, which keeps in-frame sequences with V and J called. Part of the clones is missing from these tables; in studies checked, under half for an unresolved V gene and the rest for unknown reasons. This sample lists 450,000 to 500,000 clones; 80% to 90% were detected once. The ten most abundant clones make up about 3.2% of the sample. Sequencing used peripheral blood. All receptors derive from a human donor in a cohort sampled during active COVID-19.

The gene calls are TRBV5-6 and TRBJ2-5, with 9 bases fitting TRBD1. The ends lost 4 bases at V and 3 bases at J; junction bases unmatched: 7. CDR1 SGHDT and CDR2 YYEEEE come from the germline V gene. This CDR3 region has 15 residues. DNA for the CDR3: TGTGCCAGCAGCCGCGGGACAGGGCGAGAAGAGACCCAGTACTTC. Translating it yields CASSRGTGREETQYF.

V and J are TRBV5-8 and TRBJ2-7; TRBD1 agrees at 7 bases. The CDR3 has 16 residues. Losses at the gene ends were 4 bases for V and 2 bases for J; bases not matched to a gene: 12. Germline CDR1 is SGHTS and CDR2 is YDEGEE. The chain's CDR3 is CASSRVRTGKPYEQYF. CDR3 sequence (DNA): TGTGCCAGCAGCAGAGTCAGGACAGGAAAACCCTACGAGCAGTACTTC.

The chain is built from TRBV6-5 and TRBJ1-5; TRBD1 matches 10 bases. V lost 4 bases and J lost 6; bases outside the gene matches: 6. This CDR3 comprises 15 residues. Per germline, CDR1 MNHEY and CDR2 SVGAGI. In DNA, the CDR3 is TGTGCCAGCAGTTCAGGACAGGGGGGTGTTCAGCCCCAGCATTTT. This translates into CASSSGQGGVQPQHF.

This clone was seen only once. This chain connects TRBV10-2 to TRBJ1-2; perhaps TRBD1 as D (5 bases). Between the trimmed V and J ends, which lost 5 bases and 5 bases, there was a span of 15 bases. The germline CDR1 and CDR2 sequences are WSHSY and SAAADI. The CDR3 consists of 14 residues. CDR3 sequence reads: CASSPAGGAYGYTF. DNA for the CDR3: TGCGCCAGCAGTCCGGCGGGGGGTGCTTATGGCTACACCTTC.

This chain joins TRBV4-2 and TRBJ1-2; 9 positions agree with TRBD1. CDR3 length: 17 residues. CDR1 is LGHNA and CDR2 is YNFKEQ in the germline V gene. The J segment lost 2 bases and the V segment lost 0 bases, leaving 7 bases of the junction unmatched. The CDR3 loop is CASSQEWVQGANYGYTF. The CDR3 coding sequence is TGTGCCAGCAGCCAAGAGTGGGTACAGGGGGCAAACTATGGCTACACCTTC.

This clone was counted many times. This chain links TRBV5-1 with TRBJ2-5; D remains ambiguous. The V and J ends lost 0 bases and 5 bases respectively, with 11 bases between them. The V gene's germline CDR1 is SGHRS and CDR2 YFSETQ. The CDR3 is 14 residues long. This CDR3 is CASSLADTLETQYF. CDR3 in DNA: TGCGCCAGCAGCTTGGCCGATACTTTGGAGACCCAGTACTTC.

J is TRBJ1-5 and V is TRBV29-1; TRBD1 might be the D (5 bases). This CDR3 has 12 residues. CDR1 and CDR2 from the germline V gene are SQVTM and ANQGSEA. Trimming took 5 bases from V and 3 from J, leaving 8 bases between them. CDR3: CSVRQSNQPQHF. The CDR3 DNA reads TGCAGCGTTCGACAGTCCAATCAGCCCCAGCATTTT.

The V and J genes are TRBV28 and TRBJ2-2; TRBD1 might be the D (6 bases). Trimming cost V 4 bases and J 4 bases, with 13 bases left between them. Germline V lookup: CDR1 MDHEN, CDR2 SYDVKM. The CDR3 spans 15 residues. As DNA, the CDR3 is TGTGCCAGCAGTTCAGACCGAGGGGGCACCGGGGAGCTGTTTTTT. Translated: CASSSDRGGTGELFF.

Note on this clone: An end of the junction differs from the germline gene, which may be a read error. The V call is TRBV7-7, the J call TRBJ2-5; 15 positions match TRBD2. The germline CDR1 and CDR2 sequences are SSHAT and FNYEAQ (reference sequence). CDR3 length: 16 amino acids. CDR3 protein: CASSLGGLAGGETQYF. For the CDR3, the DNA is TGTGCTAGCAGCTTAGGAGGACTAGCGGGAGGGGAGACCCAGTACTTC.

This chain connects TRBV10-1 to TRBJ2-5, with 9 bases identical to TRBD1. The CDR3 sequence is 13 residues long. V was pared by 8 bases and J by 3 bases, with 4 bases of the junction left unmatched. Germline V CDR1 and CDR2: WNHNN, SYGVQD (reference sequence). This CDR3 reads CASRRTGEETQYF. The CDR3 bases are TGCGCCAGCCGCAGGACAGGGGAAGAGACCCAGTACTTC.

J is TRBJ2-7 and V is TRBV7-3, with 7 bases matching TRBD1. The CDR3 loop spans 14 amino acids. Germline CDR1 is SGHTA and CDR2 is FQGTGA. Trimming cost V 5 bases and J 2 bases; bases outside gene matches: 6. CDR3 sequence: CASSLLQGTYEQYF. CDR3 bases: TGTGCCAGCAGCCTTCTACAGGGGACCTACGAGCAGTACTTC.

This chain uses TRBV29-1 with TRBJ2-3, with 7 bases lining up with TRBD2. There are 12 residues in the CDR3. Looked up from germline, CDR1 is SQVTM and CDR2 is ANQGSEA. J gave up 6 bases and V 2 bases, and 2 bases lay outside the gene matches. The CDR3 DNA sequence: TGCAGCGTTGAATTCGGGGGGGATACGCAGTATTTT. It codes for CSVEFGGDTQYF.

The chain carries TRBV28 and TRBJ2-7, with unresolved D. The CDR3 contains 16 residues. Germline V gives CDR1 MDHEN, CDR2 SYDVKM. The V gene lost 2 bases and the J gene lost 0 bases, with 14 bases spanning the gap. In DNA, the CDR3 is TGTGCCAGCAGTTTACGGAGTGAGGCTAGCTCCTACGAGCAGTACTTC. It is translated as CASSLRSEASSYEQYF. The full variable domain, its missing parts supplied by reference TRBV28 and TRBJ2-7, is DVKVTQSSRYLVKRTGEKVFLECVQDMDHENMFWYRQDPGLGLRLIYFSYDVKMKEKGDIPEGYSVSREKKERFSLILESASTNQTSMYLCASSLRSEASSYEQYFGPGTRLTVT.